The clone carrying this TCR beta chain has only a few counts. Its antigen remains unknown. The TCRbeta library incorporated unique molecular identifiers. Via MiXCR, TCRdb re-called the PCR reads, giving one row per CDR3 protein. The table lists fewer than 500,000 distinct CDR3 sequences, 43% of them singletons, with under 30% in the top ten. This record comes from a study of T-cell reconstitution after alpha-beta-depleted transplantation in children. Study outcomes and limitations: Newly made T cells mostly supplied T-cell counts and diversity one year after transplant. After transplant, at about two months, alpha-beta T cells were reportedly derived from several hundred expanded graft clones. Surviving recipient cells, namely T cells and thymic progenitors, were the source of high day-60 TCRbeta diversity in some patients.

The ends were cut back, 2 bases at V and 7 bases at J, with 20 bases in the middle. The CDR3 extends over 16 amino acids. In germline, CDR1 is LNHDA, CDR2 SQIVND (reference sequence). This clonotype originated in a girl aged 2-10 years with aplastic anemia, due to receive a stem cell transplant. This specimen was PBMCs, taken before TCRalphabeta/CD19-depleted stem cell transplant. The rearrangement uses TRBV19 and TRBJ1-2; D possibly corresponds to TRBD1 (6 bases). In DNA, the CDR3 is TGTGCCAGTAGTATAAACCACAGGGTGAGCTATGCTGGCTACACCTTC. It translates to CASSINHRVSYAGYTF.